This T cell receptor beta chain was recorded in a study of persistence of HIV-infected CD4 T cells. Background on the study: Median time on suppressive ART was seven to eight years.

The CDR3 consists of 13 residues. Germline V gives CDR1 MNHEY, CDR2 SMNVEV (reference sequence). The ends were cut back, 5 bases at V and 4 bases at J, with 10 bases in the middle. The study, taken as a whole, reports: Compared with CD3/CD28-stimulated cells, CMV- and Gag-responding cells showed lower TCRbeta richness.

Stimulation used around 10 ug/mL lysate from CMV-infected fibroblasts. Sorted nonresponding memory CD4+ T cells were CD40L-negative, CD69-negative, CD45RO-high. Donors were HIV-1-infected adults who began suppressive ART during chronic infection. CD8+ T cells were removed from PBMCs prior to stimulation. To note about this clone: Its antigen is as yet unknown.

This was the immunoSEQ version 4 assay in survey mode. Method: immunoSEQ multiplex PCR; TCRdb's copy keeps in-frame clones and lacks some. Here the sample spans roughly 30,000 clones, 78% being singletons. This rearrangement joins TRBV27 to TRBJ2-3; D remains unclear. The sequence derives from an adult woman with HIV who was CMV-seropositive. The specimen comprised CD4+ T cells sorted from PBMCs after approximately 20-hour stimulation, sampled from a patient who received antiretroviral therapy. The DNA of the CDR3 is TGTGCCAGCAGTGGAACAACCCCAGATACGCAGTATTTT. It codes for CASSGTTPDTQYF.